The present entry profiles one T cell receptor beta chain with its context. Clones were read by immunoSEQ multiplex PCR, and TCRdb kept only the in-frame ones, dropping some. The sample records more than 85,000 clones, roughly 80% being singletons. These data originate in a study of blood T cell repertoires in COVID-19. In the study overall: The United States, Italy and Spain supplied acute and convalescent COVID-19 samples. From T cells, B-cell-depleted T cells, or PBMCs came the material, which was cDNA or gDNA.

This CDR3 has 17 amino acids. From germline, CDR1 is SGHRS and CDR2 YFSETQ. V trimming: 2 bases; J trimming: 1 base; junction bases outside the gene matches: 7. The chain employs TRBV5-1 and TRBJ2-1; the match to TRBD2 covers 9 bases. Sequences were obtained from peripheral blood. The receptor comes from a woman aged 45-65 years with acute or convalescent COVID-19. The CDR3: CASSFGSGGRSYNEQFF. CDR3 DNA: TGCGCCAGCAGCTTCGGCAGCGGGGGGAGGTCCTACAATGAGCAGTTCTTC.